This TCR beta chain was obtained from a study of human T cells and chemical hapten exposure. Study-level results: Expanded TCRs made up significantly more big CDR3 similarity clusters than controls did. Since the donors had alopecia, their immune response may not be the same as that of healthy people. PT1 expanded TCR counts and patch test score correlated positively.

Stated time point: patch test 3, about 24 weeks after DPC sensitization. Regarding treatment: therapeutic diphenylcyclopropenone sensitization with weekly scalp DPC. Unseparated into fractions, whole blood served as the source from which total RNA was extracted. This clonotype was observed at least ten times. Its antigen is undetermined. Per the germline V gene, CDR1 is SGHRS and CDR2 is YFSETQ. This CDR3 spans 17 amino acids. V gave up 4 bases and J gave up 7 bases; unmatched junction bases: 9. TCRdb reanalysed the RACE reads using MiXCR and keeps one entry per CDR3 protein. The table records about 89,000 distinct CDR3 sequences, around 13% of them present only once.

This receptor was identified in a woman in her fifties or sixties with alopecia areata. Some clones in this sample may be carry-over from other donors' samples. Specimen: whole blood, collected in connection with sensitization to the hapten diphenylcyclopropenone (DPC). The gene calls are TRBV5-1 and TRBJ2-1; 15 bases are a match to TRBD2. The CDR3 spells CASSPGLAGGPGNEQFF. The CDR3, as DNA: TGCGCCAGCAGCCCCGGACTAGCGGGAGGGCCGGGAAATGAGCAGTTCTTC.